The T cell receptor (beta chain) described here comes from a study of human T cells and chemical hapten exposure (dated by TCRdb to the early 2020s). Study-wide context: For sensitization, 2% DPC in acetone was applied to a 2 cm by 2 cm area of upper inner arm skin. The libraries were sequenced as a pool, and the TCR yield per sample differed mostly because of small variations in library volumes within the pool. Blood was sampled from patients pre-sensitization (week 0) and at 2, 6 and about 24 weeks after DPC sensitization. Patients additionally received weekly therapeutic DPC doses to the scalp throughout the roughly 25-week study period. Most of the patients in the cohort were female, and the cohort covered alopecia areata with under or over 50% scalp involvement, alopecia totalis and alopecia universalis. For TCR sequencing, blood came from twenty-nine alopecia patients at anywhere from one to four time points (pre-sensitization, 2, 6 and 24 weeks). Peripheral blood TCR repertoire changes were tracked in vivo in alopecia patients during primary and secondary sensitization to the hapten diphenylcyclopropenone (DPC). Patch testing on the upper back used Finn chambers containing 0.01% DPC, with scoring done after 6 days according to International Contact Dermatitis Research Group standards.

At the junction V is shortened by 3 bases and J by 1 base; bases outside the gene matches: 7. The CDR3 runs 17 amino acids, cysteine and phenylalanine included. Just the 51-base CDR3 DNA is kept, in frame starting at base 1. Reading the germline V gene gives CDR1 LGHNA and CDR2 YNFKEQ. Libraries were constructed by RACE. TCRdb records NextSeq 500 as the sequencer. During library preparation, unique molecular identifiers were attached to individual cDNA molecules so that TCRs could be counted in a quantitative, reproducible way. For every blood RNA sample, sequencing covered both the TCR alpha and TCR beta chains. Per the authors' processing: Samples had a median of roughly 87,000 TCRs, with a range from roughly 23,224 to 750,000. V, J and CDR3 annotation of the TCR reads was carried out using the Decombinator software suite. For the PS versus PT1 abundance plots, all samples were subsampled to the same number of TCRs (28,000). Expanded TCRs were defined as absent before sensitization and observed at least eight times at the 2-week time point. TCRdb itself trimmed the public reads at Q25 with fastp, ran MiXCR and retained productive beta chains. Records with the same CDR3 protein are collapsed into one entry carrying the most frequent genes and DNA. What appears here as the V and J calls and clone size reflects TCRdb's work, not the paper's. The sample table holds more than 60,000 distinct CDR3 sequences, of which about a tenth were seen once. The ten largest clones represent 6.5% to 8.5% of the sample.

The research as a whole found: The number of TCRs above 1 in 1000 frequency did not change with DPC sensitization; there was no evidence of global repertoire structure alterations. After repeated subsampling, changes were observed in the strength of the expansion versus patch-test correlation and in the threshold at which the correlation became significant. Compared with pre-sensitization or healthy control sets, expanded TCRs formed significantly more large CDR3 similarity clusters, which is consistent with antigen-driven responses. Patch test score correlated positively with the number of PT1 expanded TCRs, reaching significance at thresholds 8, 16 and 32 but not at 4. All patients had alopecia, a presumed autoimmune disease, so their immune response might differ from that of healthy individuals.

Read against the paper, the sample's time point label means: patch test 2, 6 weeks after DPC sensitization. The treatment or condition label of this sample denotes: therapeutic diphenylcyclopropenone sensitization with weekly scalp DPC. At each patch-test visit, blood was drawn before the patch test was applied. Patients were considered eligible if aged 18 to 70, diagnosed with alopecia and deemed suitable for DPC therapy, and patients were excluded if pregnant. Total RNA was isolated from unfractionated whole blood collected in Tempus Blood RNA tubes. Points on this clonotype: Its antigen has not been determined. No base quality information exists; no much larger clone differs at one position.

The V gene is TRBV4-2 and the J gene is TRBJ2-3, and 10 junction bases match TRBD2. Source: whole blood, taken in connection with sensitization to the hapten diphenylcyclopropenone (DPC). This receptor was identified in a woman between 50 and 59 years old with alopecia areata. Some clones in this sample may be carry-over from other donors' samples. This receptor has the CDR3 CASSQAVGTSGTDTQYF. The nucleotides are TGTGCCAGCAGCCAGGCAGTTGGGACTAGCGGCACAGATACGCAGTATTTT.